This is a list of T cell receptor beta chains from one sample in a study of vaccination and CD4 T cells after COVID-19. Each CDR3 protein is one row after TCRdb ran MiXCR on the PCR reads. The data contain about 9,900 distinct CDR3 sequences, 34% of them seen just once; the ten biggest clones take up under 35%. Which antigens these TCRs recognize remains unknown. The sequencing sample was made of CD4+ T cells from blood, cultured in vitro. Source of these receptors: a human donor in good health. Both conserved end residues are part of each CDR3. A D gene is named only where the DNA matches it firmly. Only some rows state a clone size, as once, few, many or a class for expanded clones.

cdr3_aa cdr3_nt d_call j_call clone_size v_call
CASQGPGNTIYF TGTGCCTCACAGGGCCCTGGAAACACCATATATTTT . TRBJ1-3 few TRBV30
CATRAGSTGELFF TGCGCCACCCGGGCAGGGTCCACCGGGGAGCTGTTTTTT . TRBJ2-2 . TRBV5-1
CAIKAGEVTNEKLFF TGTGCCATCAAGGCAGGGGAGGTCACCAATGAAAAACTGTTTTTT . TRBJ1-4 . TRBV10-3
CASSGQKAYEQYF TGTGCCAGCAGTGGGCAGAAGGCCTACGAGCAGTACTTC . TRBJ2-7 . TRBV6-1
CTAGRAVQETQYF TGCACGGCGGGGAGGGCCGTACAAGAGACCCAGTACTTC TRBD2 TRBJ2-5 few TRBV20-1
CASSPGQGETQYF TGTGCCAGCAGCCCTGGACAGGGAGAGACCCAGTACTTC TRBD1 TRBJ2-5 . TRBV5-8
CASIPHQANTEAFF TGTGCCAGCATACCCCATCAGGCGAACACTGAAGCTTTCTTT . TRBJ1-1 few TRBV2
CSAREEAFF TGCAGTGCTAGAGAGGAAGCTTTCTTT . TRBJ1-1 . TRBV20-1
CASSQGDQPQHF TGTGCCAGCAGCCAAGGAGATCAGCCCCAGCATTTT . TRBJ1-5 . TRBV3-1
CASSLAPGTEAFF TGTGCCAGCAGCTTAGCCCCAGGCACTGAAGCTTTCTTT . TRBJ1-1 . TRBV7-9
CASSELETQYF TGTGCCAGCAGTGAGTTGGAGACCCAGTACTTC . TRBJ2-5 few TRBV2
CSARGSVQETQYF TGCAGTGCTAGAGGGAGCGTCCAAGAGACCCAGTACTTC . TRBJ2-5 . TRBV20-1
CATSRGPRPTEAFF TGTGCCACCAGCAGAGGTCCAAGGCCCACTGAAGCTTTCTTT . TRBJ1-1 . TRBV15
CASSTNTEAFF TGTGCCAGCAGTACGAACACTGAAGCTTTCTTT . TRBJ1-1 . TRBV6-1
CASKGIQREAFF TGTGCCAGCAAAGGGATTCAGAGGGAAGCTTTCTTT . TRBJ1-1 few TRBV6-1
CSARARQALMGLLHF TGCAGTGCTAGAGCCAGACAGGCTTTGATGGGTCTCCTCCACTTT . TRBJ1-6 . TRBV20-1
CASTAGTEGVVRSYTF TGTGCCAGCACGGCGGGGACCGAGGGGGTGGTAAGAAGCTACACCTTC . TRBJ1-2 few TRBV27
CASSLQIMSGANVLTF TGTGCCAGCAGCCTACAAATAATGTCTGGGGCCAACGTCCTGACTTTC . TRBJ2-6 . TRBV11-1
CASTEADSFYNEQFF TGTGCCAGCACTGAAGCGGATTCTTTCTACAATGAGCAGTTCTTC . TRBJ2-1 . TRBV6-1
CSPSGTGVLDTQYF TGCAGCCCTAGCGGGACAGGGGTCCTGGATACGCAGTATTTT . TRBJ2-3 . TRBV20-1
CASTKEESYNEQFF TGCGCCAGCACGAAAGAGGAGTCCTACAATGAGCAGTTCTTC . TRBJ2-1 . TRBV5-1
CASSLGQGLGYTF TGTGCCAGCAGCTTAGGACAGGGTCTCGGCTACACCTTC TRBD1 TRBJ1-2 . TRBV11-2
CAISGQGNSPLHF TGTGCCATCTCCGGACAGGGGAATTCACCCCTCCACTTT TRBD1 TRBJ1-6 . TRBV6-1
CASSPGTGRGNTIYF TGTGCCAGCAGCCCAGGGACAGGGCGTGGAAACACCATATATTTT TRBD1 TRBJ1-3 . TRBV7-6
CASSLVGGYSNQPQHF TGTGCCAGCAGCTTAGTAGGGGGATATAGCAATCAGCCCCAGCATTTT . TRBJ1-5 few TRBV7-2
CSAKDWGLNTEAFF TGCAGTGCTAAGGATTGGGGTCTGAACACTGAAGCTTTCTTT . TRBJ1-1 . TRBV20-1
CASSFTYGYTF TGTGCCAGCAGTTTTACCTATGGCTACACCTTC . TRBJ1-2 . TRBV28
CASSIRPAPVYEQYF TGTGCCAGCAGTATTCGACCAGCGCCCGTCTACGAGCAGTACTTC . TRBJ2-7 . TRBV27
CASSRIPSSYEQYF TGTGCCAGCAGCCGCATCCCCTCCTCCTACGAGCAGTACTTC . TRBJ2-7 . TRBV12-3/TRBV12-4
CSAKLGGDNQPQHF TGCAGCGCCAAGTTGGGGGGTGACAATCAGCCCCAGCATTTT . TRBJ1-5 . TRBV29-1
CASSRQGSSYEQYF TGTGCCAGCAGTAGACAGGGGAGCTCCTACGAGCAGTACTTC TRBD1 TRBJ2-7 . TRBV27
CASSEGDVSSYEQYF TGTGCCAGCTCAGAGGGGGACGTCAGCTCCTACGAGCAGTACTTC . TRBJ2-7 . TRBV18
CASSQEDRTRGNQPQHF TGTGCCAGCAGCCAAGAGGACAGGACCAGGGGCAATCAGCCCCAGCATTTT TRBD1 TRBJ1-5 . TRBV4-2
CATRQGQGGELFF TGTGCCACCCGACAGGGGCAGGGCGGGGAGCTGTTTTTT TRBD1 TRBJ2-2 . TRBV24-1
CSARGGGETYEQYF TGCAGTGCTAGAGGGGGGGGGGAAACCTACGAGCAGTACTTC TRBD2 TRBJ2-7 . TRBV20-1
CSARERGPPLEQFF TGCAGTGCTAGGGAGCGGGGCCCTCCCCTAGAGCAGTTCTTC TRBD2 TRBJ2-1 few TRBV20-1
CASSFNRENQPQHF TGTGCCAGCAGCTTTAACAGGGAAAATCAGCCCCAGCATTTT . TRBJ1-5 . TRBV7-8
CASSVAGGGAINEQFF TGTGCCAGCAGCGTAGCGGGCGGGGGGGCGATAAATGAGCAGTTCTTC TRBD2 TRBJ2-1 . TRBV9
CASSQGPDTQYF TGCGCCAGCAGTCAAGGGCCAGATACGCAGTATTTT . TRBJ2-3 . TRBV10-2
CSAGKGDTEAFF TGCAGTGCCGGGAAGGGGGACACTGAAGCTTTCTTT . TRBJ1-1 few TRBV20-1
CASRGGGDFQETQYF TGCGCCAGCAGAGGAGGTGGGGATTTCCAAGAGACCCAGTACTTC . TRBJ2-5 few TRBV5-1
CASSYLEAHASGANVLTF TGTGCCAGCAGTTACCTCGAGGCACATGCCTCTGGGGCCAACGTCCTGACTTTC . TRBJ2-6 . TRBV6-5
CSAQPGQGKAPQYF TGCAGTGCCCAGCCGGGACAGGGTAAGGCGCCCCAGTATTTT TRBD1 TRBJ2-3 once TRBV20-1
CATSDFGITEAFF TGTGCCACCAGTGATTTTGGCATCACTGAAGCTTTCTTT . TRBJ1-1 few TRBV24-1
CSAPEGPSSYNSPLHF TGCAGTGCACCCGAGGGGCCGAGCTCCTATAATTCACCCCTCCACTTT . TRBJ1-6 . TRBV20-1
CASRRGQGSGYGYTF TGTGCCAGCAGAAGGGGACAGGGCAGTGGCTATGGCTACACCTTC TRBD1 TRBJ1-2 . TRBV6-1
CASRDRENTEAFF TGCGCCAGCCGCGACAGGGAGAACACTGAAGCTTTCTTT TRBD1 TRBJ1-1 . TRBV5-1
CASRSSREETQYF TGTGCCAGCAGGTCCAGCAGGGAGGAGACCCAGTACTTC . TRBJ2-5 few TRBV7-9
CASSLMTVENTEAFF TGCGCCAGCAGCCTAATGACAGTGGAGAACACTGAAGCTTTCTTT . TRBJ1-1 few TRBV5-1
CASSEVTSGGQPQHF TGTGCCAGCAGTGAAGTGACAAGTGGGGGTCAGCCCCAGCATTTT . TRBJ1-5 . TRBV2
CASSQGGSGNTIYF TGTGCCAGCAGCCAAGGGGGTTCAGGAAACACCATATATTTT . TRBJ1-3 few TRBV3-1
CASSLTGGSYNEQFF TGCGCCAGCAGCTTGACAGGGGGCTCCTACAATGAGCAGTTCTTC TRBD1 TRBJ2-1 . TRBV5-1
CSARDNYEQYF TGCAGTGCTAGAGATAACTACGAGCAGTACTTC . TRBJ2-7 . TRBV20-1
CAFHDRLTNAFF TGTGCCTTTCACGACCGGCTCACAAATGCTTTCTTT . TRBJ1-1 few TRBV7-9
CASSVDSVNTGELFF TGTGCCAGCAGTGTAGATAGCGTTAACACCGGGGAGCTGTTTTTT . TRBJ2-2 . TRBV2